This TCR beta chain was profiled in a study of blood T cell repertoires in COVID-19. Whole-study context: Samples came from the United States, Italy and Spain, spanning acute and convalescent COVID-19. Sources were T cells, B-cell-depleted T cells, or PBMCs; the material itself was cDNA or gDNA.

In the original processing: Reference gene primer amplification gave estimated nucleated cell counts. The assay was immunoSEQ multiplex PCR, and TCRdb's table has in-frame clones only and misses some. That table furnishes V, J and clone size, whereas the DNA furnished D and trimming. Of some 100,000 clones in the sample, roughly 92% were seen once. The CDR3 consists of 15 residues. The J segment lost 6 bases and the V segment lost 9 bases, leaving 7 bases of the junction unmatched. CDR1 KGHDR and CDR2 SFDVKD come from the germline V gene. The TCR comes from a man aged 65 to 79 with acute or convalescent COVID-19. The chain is built from TRBV24-1 and TRBJ2-1; 13 bases map to TRBD2. Source material: peripheral blood. The CDR3 DNA reads as TGTGCCACCGGGAGGACTAGCGGGAGAGTCAATGAGCAGTTCTTC. Protein product: CATGRTSGRVNEQFF.